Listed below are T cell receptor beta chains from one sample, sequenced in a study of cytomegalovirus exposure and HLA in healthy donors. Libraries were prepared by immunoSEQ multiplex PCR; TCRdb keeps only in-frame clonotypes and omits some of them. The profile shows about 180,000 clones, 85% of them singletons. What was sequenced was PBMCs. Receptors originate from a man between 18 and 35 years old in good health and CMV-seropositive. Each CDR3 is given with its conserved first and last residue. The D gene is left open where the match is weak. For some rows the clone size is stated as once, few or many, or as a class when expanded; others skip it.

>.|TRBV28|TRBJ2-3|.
CASSINTDTQYF
TGTGCCAGCAGTATTAACACAGATACGCAGTATTTT
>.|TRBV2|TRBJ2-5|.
CASRTATETQYF
TGTGCCAGCAGGACTGCTACAGAGACCCAGTACTTC
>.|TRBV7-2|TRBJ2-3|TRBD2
CASSLLAGGSDTQYF
TGTGCCAGCAGCTTACTAGCGGGAGGTTCAGATACGCAGTATTTT
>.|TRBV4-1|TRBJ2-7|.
CASSQDLTSWSSYEQYF
TGCGCCAGCAGCCAAGATCTTACTAGCTGGAGCTCCTACGAGCAGTACTTC
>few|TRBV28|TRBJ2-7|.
CASSPYYEQYF
TGTGCCAGCAGTCCCTACTACGAGCAGTACTTC
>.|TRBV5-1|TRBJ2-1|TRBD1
CASSGQEYNEQFF
TGCGCCAGCAGCGGACAGGAGTACAATGAGCAGTTCTTC
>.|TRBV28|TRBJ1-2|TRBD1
CASSLGWETGDYGYTF
TGTGCCAGCAGTTTAGGATGGGAAACAGGGGATTATGGCTACACCTTC
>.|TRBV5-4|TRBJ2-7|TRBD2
CASSLSASGREFDEQYF
TGTGCCAGCAGCTTGTCGGCTAGCGGGAGGGAATTTGACGAGCAGTACTTC
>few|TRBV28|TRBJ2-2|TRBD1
CASSLTGVIGELFF
TGTGCCAGCAGCCTTACAGGGGTCATCGGGGAGCTGTTTTTT
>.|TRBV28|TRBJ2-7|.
CASSPSGAYEQYF
TGTGCCAGCAGTCCCTCCGGGGCCTACGAGCAGTACTTC
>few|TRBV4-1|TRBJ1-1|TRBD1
CASRGAQGARGTEAFF
TGCGCCAGCAGGGGGGCACAGGGGGCGCGGGGCACTGAAGCTTTCTTT
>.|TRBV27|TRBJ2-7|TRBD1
CASRPDRGLGEQYF
TGTGCCAGCAGGCCTGACAGGGGGCTCGGCGAGCAGTACTTC
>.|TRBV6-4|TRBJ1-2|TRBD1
CASSATGGAGGYTF
TGTGCCAGCAGTGCCACAGGGGGCGCGGGCGGCTACACCTTC
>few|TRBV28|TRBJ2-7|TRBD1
CASSSLDRGYEQYF
TGTGCCAGCAGTTCCCTCGACAGGGGCTACGAGCAGTACTTC
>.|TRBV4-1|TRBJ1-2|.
CASSPTLSYGYTF
TGCGCCAGCAGCCCGACTCTTTCCTATGGCTACACCTTC
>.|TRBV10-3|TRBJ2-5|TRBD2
CAISSPWEGPRETQYF
TGTGCCATCAGTAGTCCGTGGGAGGGACCTCGGGAGACCCAGTACTTC
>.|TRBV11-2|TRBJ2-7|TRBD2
CASSLSGAAYEQYF
TGTGCCAGCAGCTTGAGCGGGGCGGCCTACGAGCAGTACTTC
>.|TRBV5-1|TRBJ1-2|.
CASSLDPRGYGYTF
TGCGCCAGCAGCTTGGACCCCAGAGGCTATGGCTACACCTTC
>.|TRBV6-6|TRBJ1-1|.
CASSPQATGTEAFF
TGTGCCAGCAGCCCCCAGGCCACTGGTACTGAAGCTTTCTTT
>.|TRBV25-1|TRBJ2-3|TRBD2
CASSEYGTSGSSTDTQYF
TGTGCCAGCAGTGAATATGGGACTAGCGGGAGCTCGACAGATACGCAGTATTTT